The rows below give T cell receptor beta chains drawn from one sample of a study of blood T cell repertoires in COVID-19. The data were produced by immunoSEQ multiplex PCR, yet TCRdb's version contains in-frame clones alone and is incomplete. The sample shows roughly 120,000 clones, approximately 90% of them seen only once. Sequenced: peripheral blood. The receptors come from a woman aged 50 to 60 with acute or convalescent COVID-19. CDR3s include the opening cysteine and the closing phenylalanine or tryptophan. A D gene is named only where the DNA matches it firmly. Only part of the rows carry a size: once, few, many, or a class if the clone is expanded.

v_call	j_call	clone_size	d_call	cdr3_length	cdr3_aa	cdr3_nt
TRBV25-1	TRBJ1-6	.	.	14	CASSVGGLGSPLHF	TGTGCCAGCAGTGTTGGGGGGTTGGGTTCACCCCTCCACTTT
TRBV3-1/TRBV3-2	TRBJ1-2	.	.	14	CASSQAQAVYGYTF	TGTGCCAGCAGCCAAGCACAGGCCGTCTATGGCTACACCTTC
TRBV5-4	TRBJ2-2	.	TRBD1	15	CASSAGQGNTGELFF	TGTGCCAGCAGCGCGGGACAGGGGAACACCGGGGAGCTGTTTTTT
TRBV2	TRBJ2-2	.	TRBD1	16	CASRGRGDRVTGELFF	TGTGCCAGCAGGGGTCGAGGGGACAGGGTCACCGGGGAGCTGTTTTTT
TRBV6-2/TRBV6-3	TRBJ2-7	.	.	12	CASSQHPYEQYF	TGTGCCAGCAGCCAGCACCCCTACGAGCAGTACTTC
TRBV3-1/TRBV3-2	TRBJ1-1	.	TRBD1	15	CASSQGTGLNTEAFF	TGTGCCAGCAGCCAGGGGACAGGGCTGAACACTGAAGCTTTCTTT
TRBV24-1	TRBJ1-5	.	.	16	CATSDSRTSPGEPQHF	TGTGCCACCAGTGATTCCCGGACATCCCCTGGGGAGCCCCAGCATTTT
TRBV6-5	TRBJ1-3	.	TRBD1	14	CASSRQGQGNTIYF	TGTGCCAGCAGTCGACAGGGACAGGGAAACACCATATATTTT
TRBV27	TRBJ2-2	.	.	12	CASSINTGELFF	TGTGCCAGCAGTATAAACACCGGGGAGCTGTTTTTT
TRBV4-2	TRBJ2-7	.	.	16	CASSQEGVPSSYEQYF	TGTGCCAGCAGCCAAGAAGGGGTCCCAAGCTCCTACGAGCAGTACTTC
TRBV6-2/TRBV6-3	TRBJ2-7	.	TRBD2	16	CASSSGLAGLSYEQYF	TGTGCCAGCAGTTCCGGACTAGCGGGTCTGTCCTACGAGCAGTACTTC
TRBV5-4	TRBJ2-1	.	TRBD2	18	CASSLGTSGSDAYNEQFF	TGTGCCAGCAGCTTAGGGACTAGCGGGAGCGACGCCTACAATGAGCAGTTCTTC
TRBV7-2	TRBJ2-3	.	.	13	CASSLWGEDTQYF	TGTGCCAGCAGCTTATGGGGGGAAGATACGCAGTATTTT
TRBV4-1	TRBJ2-5	.	.	17	CASSQDSNGGGGETQYF	TGCGCCAGCAGCCAAGATAGTAATGGAGGTGGGGGGGAGACCCAGTACTTC
TRBV29-1	TRBJ2-1	.	TRBD2	19	CSVIVAGGQSISSYNEQFF	TGCAGCGTGATAGTAGCGGGAGGCCAATCTATCAGCTCCTACAATGAGCAGTTCTTC
TRBV23-1	TRBJ2-3	.	TRBD1	13	CASPGRGPDTQYF	TGCGCCAGCCCCGGAAGGGGGCCAGATACGCAGTATTTT
TRBV2	TRBJ2-7	few	.	14	CASSVSGVNYEQYF	TGTGCCAGCAGTGTAAGCGGAGTCAACTACGAGCAGTACTTC
TRBV9	TRBJ1-2	.	.	14	CASSAHGSNYGYTF	TGTGCCAGCAGCGCCCATGGGAGTAACTATGGCTACACCTTC
TRBV5-4	TRBJ1-2	.	.	14	CASSSGGENYGYTF	TGTGCCAGCAGCTCGGGGGGGGAGAACTATGGCTACACCTTC
TRBV19	TRBJ1-5	.	.	16	CASSLPQGGTNQPQHF	TGTGCCAGTAGCCTTCCACAAGGGGGAACTAATCAGCCCCAGCATTTT
TRBV19	TRBJ2-1	.	TRBD1	14	CASSINRGVDEQFF	TGTGCCAGTAGTATTAACAGGGGGGTCGATGAGCAGTTCTTC
TRBV7-3	TRBJ2-1	.	TRBD2	15	CASSSSGGDYNEQFF	TGTGCCAGCAGCTCTAGCGGGGGGGACTACAATGAGCAGTTCTTC
TRBV4-2	TRBJ2-7	.	TRBD2	15	CASSLMTSGNYEQYF	TGTGCCAGCAGCCTTATGACTAGCGGGAATTACGAGCAGTACTTC
TRBV5-1	TRBJ1-3	.	.	15	CASSYRESPGNTIYF	TGCGCCAGCAGCTACAGGGAAAGTCCTGGAAACACCATATATTTT
TRBV6-1	TRBJ2-3	.	TRBD2	16	CASSEAIGGAQQTQYF	TGTGCCAGCAGTGAAGCTATCGGGGGGGCCCAACAAACGCAGTATTTT
TRBV5-4	TRBJ2-3	.	TRBD1	15	CASSFGQGRGNTQYF	TGTGCCAGCAGCTTCGGACAGGGCCGGGGTAATACGCAGTATTTT
TRBV28	TRBJ1-3	.	.	17	CASSPPQRGEPGNTIYF	TGTGCCAGCAGTCCACCGCAACGGGGGGAGCCTGGAAACACCATATATTTT
TRBV6-6	TRBJ2-3	once	TRBD1	15	CASSDRDSSADTQYF	TGTGCCAGCAGTGACCGGGACAGCTCCGCAGATACGCAGTATTTT
TRBV11-3	TRBJ2-2	.	TRBD1	16	CASSSAGTGGPGELFF	TGTGCCAGCAGCTCAGCCGGGACAGGGGGGCCCGGGGAGCTGTTTTTT
TRBV5-8	TRBJ2-1	.	TRBD2	16	CASSSQLAGGGNEQFF	TGTGCCAGCAGCTCCCAACTAGCGGGAGGGGGCAATGAGCAGTTCTTC
TRBV28	TRBJ1-1	.	.	11	CASSGRSEAFF	TGTGCCAGCAGTGGGCGTAGTGAAGCTTTCTTT
TRBV6-2/TRBV6-3	TRBJ1-1	.	.	15	CASSYGGSLNTEAFF	TGTGCCAGCAGTTACGGGGGCAGCCTGAACACTGAAGCTTTCTTT
TRBV3-1/TRBV3-2	TRBJ1-1	.	.	17	CASSPPSAKDIDTEAFF	TGTGCCAGCAGCCCACCCAGCGCCAAGGACATTGACACTGAAGCTTTCTTT
TRBV4-3	TRBJ2-1	.	TRBD2	16	CASSQGTSGLNNEQFF	TGCGCCAGCAGCCAAGGAACTAGCGGGTTAAACAATGAGCAGTTCTTC
TRBV11-2	TRBJ2-1	.	TRBD2	18	CASSSRGTSHRVFDEQFF	TGTGCCAGCAGCTCTAGAGGGACTAGCCATAGGGTTTTTGATGAGCAGTTCTTC
TRBV6-1	TRBJ2-1	.	TRBD1	16	CASSELTGGSYNEQFF	TGTGCCAGCAGTGAGTTAACAGGGGGCTCCTACAATGAGCAGTTCTTC
TRBV23-1	TRBJ1-4	.	.	14	CASAQPARGEKLFF	TGCGCCAGCGCACAGCCTGCTAGGGGTGAAAAACTGTTTTTT
TRBV13	TRBJ1-1	.	TRBD1	12	CASNRQGTEAFF	TGTGCCAGCAATCGACAGGGGACTGAAGCTTTCTTT
TRBV19	TRBJ2-1	.	.	14	CASSIRSGSDEQFF	TGTGCCAGTAGTATCAGATCAGGGTCGGATGAGCAGTTCTTC
TRBV30	TRBJ1-2	.	.	14	CAWSVSPGLDGYTF	TGTGCCTGGAGTGTATCCCCGGGGTTAGATGGCTACACCTTC
TRBV3-1/TRBV3-2	TRBJ1-2	.	.	11	CASSQGLGYTF	TGTGCCAGCAGCCAAGGCCTAGGCTACACCTTC
TRBV27	TRBJ1-6	.	.	12	CASRKTNSPLHF	TGTGCCAGCAGGAAAACAAATTCACCCCTCCACTTT